The rows below give T cell receptor beta chains drawn from one sample of a study of radiation and T cells in renal cell carcinoma. This table comes from immunoSEQ multiplex PCR, and its TCRdb copy is limited to in-frame clones, with some not included. The sample yields roughly 120,000 clones, approximately 80% seen once. Sample: blood, taken from a patient whose treatment included radiotherapy and nephrectomy. These receptors originate from a woman aged 55-69 years with renal cell carcinoma. Each CDR3 is given with its conserved first and last residue. Fields, in order: CDR3 DNA, CDR3 protein, J gene, clone size, D gene, V gene. D genes are given only for firm matches. Rows may omit the clone size; those that give it use once, few, many or a size class.

TGTGCCAGTAGTATACAGTACAGCTCTGGAAACACCATATATTTT,CASSIQYSSGNTIYF,TRBJ1-3,-,-,TRBV19
TGTGCCAGCTCTCCGAGTAGCGGGGGGTCATTCTCCTACAATGAGCAGTTCTTC,CASSPSSGGSFSYNEQFF,TRBJ2-1,-,TRBD2,TRBV18
TGTGCCATCAGTGGCGTGGTCAGCACTGAAGCTTTCTTT,CAISGVVSTEAFF,TRBJ1-1,-,-,TRBV10-3
TGTGCCAGCAGTGACAGGGGTTTTTCACCCCTCCACTTT,CASSDRGFSPLHF,TRBJ1-6,few,-,TRBV2
TGTGCCAGCAGCCAAGATCTTGGGCAGGGGGCCGGGGAGCTGTTTTTT,CASSQDLGQGAGELFF,TRBJ2-2,-,TRBD1,TRBV4-2
TGCGCCAGCAGTGCCCTGGGACAGGGCTACGAGCAGTACTTC,CASSALGQGYEQYF,TRBJ2-7,-,TRBD1,TRBV10-2
TGCAGCGTTCTCGGCGCTAGCGGGCATCAAGAGACCCAGTACTTC,CSVLGASGHQETQYF,TRBJ2-5,once,TRBD2,TRBV29-1
TGCAGCGTCCAAGGGGGGGATTCCTATGGCTACACCTTC,CSVQGGDSYGYTF,TRBJ1-2,-,-,TRBV29-1
TGTGCCAGCAGTTTCTCAGAATCCTACGAGCAGTACTTC,CASSFSESYEQYF,TRBJ2-7,-,-,TRBV28
TGTGCCAGCAGCTTAGGATCCAGCGGGGTCAACAATGAGCAGTTCTTC,CASSLGSSGVNNEQFF,TRBJ2-1,-,TRBD2,TRBV11-1
TGCGCCAGCAGGCTGATGAACACTGAAGCTTTCTTT,CASRLMNTEAFF,TRBJ1-1,few,-,TRBV5-1
TGTGCCAGCAGTCATCTCAGGGGACCCTCCTACGAGCAGTACTTC,CASSHLRGPSYEQYF,TRBJ2-7,-,-,TRBV6-1
TGTGCCAGCAGCTTAGAGGTGTTGGGGCTAGGGGTCTACAATGAGCAGTTCTTC,CASSLEVLGLGVYNEQFF,TRBJ2-1,-,-,TRBV7-2
TGTGCCAGCCAGATTGGGACGAGTTATGGCTACACCTTC,CASQIGTSYGYTF,TRBJ1-2,-,-,TRBV6-1
TGTGCCAGCAGCCAATTAGGGGTCGAGCAGTACTTC,CASSQLGVEQYF,TRBJ2-7,-,-,TRBV4-2
TGTGCCAGCAGCCACCCCCCACAGACAGATACGCAGTATTTT,CASSHPPQTDTQYF,TRBJ2-3,-,-,TRBV13
TGTGCCAGCAGCTTAGATCAGCCCCGCGGCGCGAACACCGGGGAGCTGTTTTTT,CASSLDQPRGANTGELFF,TRBJ2-2,-,-,TRBV7-9
TGTGCCAGCAGTGAGGTGGAGAACACTGAAGCTTTCTTT,CASSEVENTEAFF,TRBJ1-1,-,-,TRBV2
TGTGCCAGCATTCAGGGGCCCGCCTTCATCATTAACTATGGCTACACCTTC,CASIQGPAFIINYGYTF,TRBJ1-2,-,-,TRBV28
TGTGCCAGCAGCCAACAGCGGGAACTCTACAATGAGCAGTTCTTC,CASSQQRELYNEQFF,TRBJ2-1,-,TRBD2,TRBV4-2
TGTGCCAGTAGTCCCTGGCGGGAGGGCCACAATGAGCAGTTCTTC,CASSPWREGHNEQFF,TRBJ2-1,-,TRBD2,TRBV19
TGCGCCAGCAGCCAAACCTGGGGGCAGGTCAACTCCTACAATGAGCAGTTCTTC,CASSQTWGQVNSYNEQFF,TRBJ2-1,-,-,TRBV4-3
TGCAGCGTTGACCAGGGTGGCGCAGATACGCAGTATTTT,CSVDQGGADTQYF,TRBJ2-3,-,-,TRBV29-1
TGTGCCAGCAGCTTGGCCCCGAGGGGGGGCCTGGACATTCAGTACTTC,CASSLAPRGGLDIQYF,TRBJ2-4,-,-,TRBV5-4
TGTGCCACCAGCAGAGGTGGGCAGGCCTATGGCTACACCTTC,CATSRGGQAYGYTF,TRBJ1-2,-,-,TRBV15
TGTGCCATCTCCGGGACAGAAAACATTCAGTACTTC,CAISGTENIQYF,TRBJ2-4,-,TRBD1,TRBV10-3
TGCGCCAGCAGCCCAGATGGGGGGTATAACTATGGCTACACCTTC,CASSPDGGYNYGYTF,TRBJ1-2,-,-,TRBV5-1
TGTGCCTCAGACCAGGGACTAGGCGGAGAGACCCAGTACTTC,CASDQGLGGETQYF,TRBJ2-5,-,TRBD2,TRBV19
TGTGCCAGCAGTGAAAGGCGGGGCAGCAGTAATGAAAAACTGTTTTTT,CASSERRGSSNEKLFF,TRBJ1-4,-,-,TRBV25-1
TGTGCCAGCAGCTTAGTGGTACTAGCGGGAGGCGAGCAGTACTTC,CASSLVVLAGGEQYF,TRBJ2-7,-,TRBD2,TRBV7-2
TGTGCCAGCAGTCCCTCGGGTTATAGCTCCTACAATGAGCAGTTCTTC,CASSPSGYSSYNEQFF,TRBJ2-1,-,-,TRBV5-4
TGTGCCAGCAGCCAAATCGGACAGGGTTCGTACGAGCAGTACTTC,CASSQIGQGSYEQYF,TRBJ2-7,-,TRBD1,TRBV28
TGTGCCAGCGCGGTCTACCAAGAGACCCAGTACTTC,CASAVYQETQYF,TRBJ2-5,-,-,TRBV7-9
TGTGCCAGCAGCTTAGTGTTTGGGAGAGACACTGAAGCTTTCTTT,CASSLVFGRDTEAFF,TRBJ1-1,-,-,TRBV7-2
TGTGCCAGCAGCCCCGACGGGGGGGTGGGCAATGAGCAGTTCTTC,CASSPDGGVGNEQFF,TRBJ2-1,-,TRBD2,TRBV6-4
TGTGCCAGCAGACCCAGACTGCGGGCACTCCCCGCGGCTTTCTTT,CASRPRLRALPAAFF,TRBJ1-1,-,-,TRBV6-5
TGTGCCAGCAACCACAGGGGCGGCAACGAGCAGTACTTC,CASNHRGGNEQYF,TRBJ2-7,-,TRBD1,TRBV6-6
TGTGCCAGTCGACAGGCTGCCAATCAGCCCCAGCATTTT,CASRQAANQPQHF,TRBJ1-5,-,-,TRBV6-1
TGCGCCAGCAGCCAGGGTACTAGCGCCGGGGAGCTGTTTTTT,CASSQGTSAGELFF,TRBJ2-2,few,TRBD2,TRBV4-3
TGTGCCAGCACTGACACTCATGGGGTAATCGCTGAGCAGTTCTTC,CASTDTHGVIAEQFF,TRBJ2-1,-,-,TRBV14
TGTGCCAGCAGTCCCCCGCCTGGTAAGCAGTACTTC,CASSPPPGKQYF,TRBJ2-7,-,-,TRBV7-2
TGCGCCAGCAGACAGGGGATGCCAGCAGATACGCAGTATTTT,CASRQGMPADTQYF,TRBJ2-3,-,TRBD1,TRBV4-3
TGCGCCAGCAGCCAACAGGGGACAAACACTGAAGCTTTCTTT,CASSQQGTNTEAFF,TRBJ1-1,-,TRBD1,TRBV5-1
TGCGCCAGCAGCCAAGCACTATACAATGAGCAGTTCTTC,CASSQALYNEQFF,TRBJ2-1,-,-,TRBV4-1
TGTGCCAGCAGCTCCGCGGGGGGCGGCGGTTACGAGCAGTACTTC,CASSSAGGGGYEQYF,TRBJ2-7,many,TRBD2,TRBV7-2
TGTGCCAGCAGTTACCAGGGGGCGGGTGAGACCCAGTACTTC,CASSYQGAGETQYF,TRBJ2-5,-,TRBD1,TRBV6-6
TGCGCCAGCAGCGGGGGACAGATGCTCTACACCGGGGAGCTGTTTTTT,CASSGGQMLYTGELFF,TRBJ2-2,-,TRBD1,TRBV5-1
TGTGCCAGCAGCTATCCCCGGGACAGTGCAAATGAGCAGTTCTTC,CASSYPRDSANEQFF,TRBJ2-1,few,TRBD1,TRBV7-9
TGTGCCAGTAGTCCCAGGCCTAGCGGGGGTAATGAGCAGTTCTTC,CASSPRPSGGNEQFF,TRBJ2-1,-,TRBD2,TRBV19
TGTGCCAGCACGAGGTTTAACACTCCCACAGATACGCAGTATTTT,CASTRFNTPTDTQYF,TRBJ2-3,few,-,TRBV9
TGTGCCAGCAAAGGACTGTCCGGCACTGAAGCTTTCTTT,CASKGLSGTEAFF,TRBJ1-1,-,-,TRBV6-5
TGTGCCAGCAGTCCAGGACCCATCACTGAAGCTTTCTTT,CASSPGPITEAFF,TRBJ1-1,-,-,TRBV27